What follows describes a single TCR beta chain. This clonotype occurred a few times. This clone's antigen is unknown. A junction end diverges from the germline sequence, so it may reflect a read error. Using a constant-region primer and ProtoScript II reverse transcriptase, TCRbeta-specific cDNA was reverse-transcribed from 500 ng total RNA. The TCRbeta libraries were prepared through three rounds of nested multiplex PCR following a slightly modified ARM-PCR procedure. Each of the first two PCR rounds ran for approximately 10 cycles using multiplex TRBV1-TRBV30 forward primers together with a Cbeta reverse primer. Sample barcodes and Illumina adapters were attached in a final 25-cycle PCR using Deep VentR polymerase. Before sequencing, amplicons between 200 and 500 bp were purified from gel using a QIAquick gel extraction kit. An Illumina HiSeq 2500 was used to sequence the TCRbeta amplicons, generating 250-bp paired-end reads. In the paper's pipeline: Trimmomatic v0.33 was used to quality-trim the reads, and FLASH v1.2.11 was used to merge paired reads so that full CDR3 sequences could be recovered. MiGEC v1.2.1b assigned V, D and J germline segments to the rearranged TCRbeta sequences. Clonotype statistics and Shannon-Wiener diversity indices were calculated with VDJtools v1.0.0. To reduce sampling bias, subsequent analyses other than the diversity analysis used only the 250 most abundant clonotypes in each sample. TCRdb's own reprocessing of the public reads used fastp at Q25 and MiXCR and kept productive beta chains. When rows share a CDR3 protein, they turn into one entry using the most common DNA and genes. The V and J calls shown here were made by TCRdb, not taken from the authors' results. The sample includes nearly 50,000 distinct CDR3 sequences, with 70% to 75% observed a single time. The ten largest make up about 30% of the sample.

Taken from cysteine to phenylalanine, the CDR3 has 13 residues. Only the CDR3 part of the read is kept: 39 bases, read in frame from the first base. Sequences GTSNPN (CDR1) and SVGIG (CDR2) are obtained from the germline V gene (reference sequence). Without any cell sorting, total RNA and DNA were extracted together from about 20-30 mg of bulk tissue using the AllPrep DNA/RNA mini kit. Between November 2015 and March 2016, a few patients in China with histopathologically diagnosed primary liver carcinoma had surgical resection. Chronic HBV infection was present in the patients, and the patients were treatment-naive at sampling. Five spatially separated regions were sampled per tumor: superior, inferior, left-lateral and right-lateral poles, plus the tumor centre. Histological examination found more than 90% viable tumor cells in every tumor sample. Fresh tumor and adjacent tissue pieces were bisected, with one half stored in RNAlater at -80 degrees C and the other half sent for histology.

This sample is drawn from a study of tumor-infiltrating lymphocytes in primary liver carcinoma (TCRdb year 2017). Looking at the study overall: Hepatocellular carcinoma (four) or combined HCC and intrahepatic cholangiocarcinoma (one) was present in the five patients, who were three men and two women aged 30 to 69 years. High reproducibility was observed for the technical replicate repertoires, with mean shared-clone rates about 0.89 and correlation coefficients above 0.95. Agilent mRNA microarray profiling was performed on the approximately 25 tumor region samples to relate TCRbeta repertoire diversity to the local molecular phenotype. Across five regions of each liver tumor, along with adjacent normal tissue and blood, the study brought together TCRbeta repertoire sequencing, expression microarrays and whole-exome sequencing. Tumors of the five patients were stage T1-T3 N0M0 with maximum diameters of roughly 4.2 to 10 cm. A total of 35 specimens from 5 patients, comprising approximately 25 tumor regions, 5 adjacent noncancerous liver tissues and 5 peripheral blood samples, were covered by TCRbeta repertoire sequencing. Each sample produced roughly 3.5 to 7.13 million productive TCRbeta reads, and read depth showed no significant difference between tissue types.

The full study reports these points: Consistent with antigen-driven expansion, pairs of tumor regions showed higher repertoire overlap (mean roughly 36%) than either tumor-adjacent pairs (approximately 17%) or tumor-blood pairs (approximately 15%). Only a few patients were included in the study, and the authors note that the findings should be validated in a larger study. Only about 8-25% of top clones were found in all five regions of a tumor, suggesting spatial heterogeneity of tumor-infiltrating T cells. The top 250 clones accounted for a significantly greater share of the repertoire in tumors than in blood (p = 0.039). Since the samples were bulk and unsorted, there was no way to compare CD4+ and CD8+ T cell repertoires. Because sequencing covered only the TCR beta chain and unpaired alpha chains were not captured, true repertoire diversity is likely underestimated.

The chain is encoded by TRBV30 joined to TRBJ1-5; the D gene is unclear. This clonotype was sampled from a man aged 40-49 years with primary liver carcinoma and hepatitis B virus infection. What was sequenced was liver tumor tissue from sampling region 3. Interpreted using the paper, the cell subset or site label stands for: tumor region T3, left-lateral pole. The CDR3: CAWSQKGDQLQHF. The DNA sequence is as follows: TGTGCCTGGAGTCAAAAGGGAGATCAGCTCCAGCATTTT.